The next 14 T cell receptor beta chains were all read from a single sample in a study of cytomegalovirus exposure and HLA in healthy donors. The PCR was carried out with 60 Vbeta primers and 13 Jbeta primers. The table came from immunoSEQ multiplex PCR; TCRdb's copy has only in-frame clones and leaves some out. The table shows 120,000 to 150,000 clones, with about 79% occurring only once. Sequencing was performed on PBMCs. The source of these receptors is a young woman in good health and CMV-seronegative.

J is TRBJ1-1 and V is TRBV5-8, with 7 bases lining up with TRBD1. The CDR3 loop spans 13 amino acids. With V trimmed by 4 bases and J by 5 bases, 5 bases remained unmatched. From germline, CDR1 is SGHTS and CDR2 YDEGEE. The CDR3 nucleotides are TGTGCCAGCAGCCTAGACAGGGATACTGAAGCTTTCTTT. Translated, it gives CASSLDRDTEAFF. Supplemented by reference TRBV5-8 and TRBJ1-1, the full variable domain reads EAGVTQSPTHLIKTRGQQATLRCSPISGHTSVYWYQQALGLGLQFLLWYDEGEERNRGNFPPRFSGRQFPNYSSELNVNALELEDSALYLCASSLDRDTEAFFGQGTRLTVV.

This clone has more than one count but fewer than ten. The V and J genes are TRBV5-1 and TRBJ1-2, with TRBD1 matching over 12 bases. There are 13 residues in the CDR3. J gave up 8 bases and V 4 bases, and 3 bases lay outside the gene matches. Germline values: CDR1 SGHRS, CDR2 YFSETQ. The CDR3 region has the DNA TGCGCCAGCAGCACCGGGACAGGGGGCGGCTACACCTTC. This translates into CASSTGTGGGYTF.

The CDR3 bases are TGTGCCAGCAGTTACCGGACAGCGCGGGAGCAGTACTTC. This gives the protein CASSYRTAREQYF. The chain has TRBV6-5 and TRBJ2-7; maybe TRBD1 (6 bases). Trimming cost V 2 bases and J 7 bases, with 12 bases left between them. Per germline, CDR1 MNHEY and CDR2 SVGAGI. The CDR3 is made up of 13 amino acids.

V gene TRBV19 combines with J gene TRBJ1-1, with no clear D. Germline CDR1 is LNHDA and CDR2 is SQIVND (reference sequence). The CDR3 sequence is 11 residues long. V shed 5 bases and J shed 10 bases, with 11 bases lying between them. The CDR3 spells CASSSGRLAFF. CDR3 sequence (DNA): TGTGCCAGTAGTTCAGGCCGATTAGCTTTCTTT.

J is TRBJ1-5 and V is TRBV7-2; 8 bases line up with TRBD1. The J segment lost 6 bases and the V segment lost 3 bases, leaving 7 bases of the junction unmatched. The length of the CDR3 is 15 residues. CDR1 and CDR2 (germline): SGHTA, FQGNSA. CDR3 DNA: TGTGCCAGCAGCTTGACAGGGGATAAGAGTCAGCCCCAGCATTTT. Amino acids: CASSLTGDKSQPQHF.

V and J are TRBV5-1 and TRBJ2-5, with TRBD2 as a possible D gene (6 bases). Trimming cost V 4 bases and J 1 base, with 17 bases left between them. There are 16 residues in the CDR3. Germline V gene data show CDR1 as SGHRS and CDR2 as YFSETQ. The CDR3 nucleotides are TGCGCCAGCAGCAAGGGGCATGGCGGGGCCCAAGAGACCCAGTACTTC. Translating gives CASSKGHGGAQETQYF.

V usage is TRBV2 and J usage is TRBJ1-4, with D hard to call. Trimming removed 5 bases at V and 8 bases at J, with 15 bases between. CDR3 length equals 14 residues. Germline loops: CDR1 SNHLY, CDR2 FYNNEI. The CDR3 nucleotides are TGTGCCAGCAGTCGGGAGAGGAGAACGGAAAAACTGTTTTTT. It specifies CASSRERRTEKLFF.

In its sample, this clone was seen once. The chain has TRBV11-3 and TRBJ2-6; the match to TRBD1 covers 9 bases. This CDR3 comprises 18 residues. The germline V gene encodes CDR1 SGHNT and CDR2 YENEEA. V dropped 5 bases and J dropped 0; count of bases not matched to a gene: 8. The CDR3 loop reads CASSPSGTGYSGANVLTF. DNA of the CDR3: TGTGCCAGCAGCCCCTCCGGGACAGGGTACTCTGGGGCCAACGTCCTGACTTTC.

The rearrangement joins TRBV2 to TRBJ1-1; D gene uncertain. The CDR3 has 13 amino acids. The germline CDR1 and CDR2 sequences are SNHLY and FYNNEI. Trimming removed 4 bases at V and 0 bases at J, with 6 bases between. The CDR3 is CASSGLLNTEAFF. In nucleotides, the CDR3 is TGTGCCAGCAGTGGACTCCTGAACACTGAAGCTTTCTTT.

This sequence joins TRBV7-3 and TRBJ2-3, with D hard to call. Germline loops: CDR1 SGHTA, CDR2 FQGTGA. The CDR3 loop spans 15 amino acids. Trimming took 2 bases from V and 3 from J, leaving 12 bases between them. The CDR3 nucleotides read TGTGCCAGCAGCTTACAGGCAACTGGGACAGATACGCAGTATTTT. Translating gives CASSLQATGTDTQYF.

This chain links TRBV6-6 with TRBJ1-6, with unresolved D. The CDR3 sequence is 14 residues long. Germline values: CDR1 MNHNY, CDR2 SVGAGI (reference sequence). V lost 0 bases, J lost 10 bases, and 10 bases lay in between. The CDR3 DNA follows: TGTGCCAGCAGTTACTCGGGCGAAGGATCACCCCTCCACTTT. It specifies CASSYSGEGSPLHF.

With regard to this clone: Additional DNA sequences in this sample encode the identical CDR3. The gene calls are TRBV18 and TRBJ2-3, with D unresolved. V was cut by 3 bases and J by 4 bases, with 5 bases left in between. From germline, CDR1 is KGHSH and CDR2 LQKENI. The CDR3 has 12 residues. CDR3 loop: CASSPFADTQYF. In nucleotides, the CDR3 is TGTGCCAGCTCACCCTTTGCAGATACGCAGTATTTT.

This clone appeared a few times. The rearrangement uses TRBV25-1 and TRBJ2-2, with D maybe TRBD2 (5 bases). Trimming removed 11 bases at V and 0 bases at J, with 10 bases between. The germline CDR1 and CDR2 sequences are MGHDK and SYGVNS. The CDR3 has 13 amino acids. The CDR3 sequence: CALGGPNTGELFF. CDR3 bases: TGTGCCCTAGGAGGCCCGAACACCGGGGAGCTGTTTTTT.

The table lists this clone with a count of one. The J gene is TRBJ2-2, the V gene TRBV27; no firm D call. Germline values: CDR1 MNHEY, CDR2 SMNVEV (reference sequence). The CDR3 is 12 residues long. The ends were cut back, 3 bases at V and 7 bases at J, with 6 bases in the middle. This CDR3 is CASSFASGELFF. The CDR3 DNA reads TGTGCCAGCAGTTTTGCGAGCGGGGAGCTGTTTTTT.